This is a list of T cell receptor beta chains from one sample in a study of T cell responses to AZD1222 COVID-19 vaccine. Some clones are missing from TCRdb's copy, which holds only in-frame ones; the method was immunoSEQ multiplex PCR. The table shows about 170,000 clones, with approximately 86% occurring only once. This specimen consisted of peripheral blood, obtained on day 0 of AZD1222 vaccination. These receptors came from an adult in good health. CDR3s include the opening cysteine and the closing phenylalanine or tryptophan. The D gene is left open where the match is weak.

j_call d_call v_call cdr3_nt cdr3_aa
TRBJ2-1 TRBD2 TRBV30 TGTGCCCGTCGACTAGCGGGAGCCCACAATGAGCAGTTCTTC CARRLAGAHNEQFF
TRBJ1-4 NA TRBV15 TGTGCCACCAGCAGAGATCGTGCGGCAGCTAATGAAAAACTGTTTTTT CATSRDRAAANEKLFF
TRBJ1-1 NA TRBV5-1 TGCGCCAGCAGCTCCAGTATAATGAACACTGAAGCTTTCTTT CASSSSIMNTEAFF
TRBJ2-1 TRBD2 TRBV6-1 TGTGCCAGCAGTGAACAGGGACTAGCGGGAGAATGGGGTGAGCAGTTCTTC CASSEQGLAGEWGEQFF
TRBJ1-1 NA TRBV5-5 TGTGCCAGCAGCCTTCAATCTTCTAACACTGAAGCTTTCTTT CASSLQSSNTEAFF
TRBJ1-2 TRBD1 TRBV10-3 TGTGCCATCAGTAAACAGGGGCGGTCCTATGGCTACACCTTC CAISKQGRSYGYTF
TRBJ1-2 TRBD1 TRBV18 TGTGCCAGCTCACCCGAGACAGGGTTCAACTATGGCTACACCTTC CASSPETGFNYGYTF
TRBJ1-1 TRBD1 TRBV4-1 TGCGCCAGCAGCCAAGAAACGTCACAGGGGGGCGGAATGAACACTGAAGCTTTCTTT CASSQETSQGGGMNTEAFF
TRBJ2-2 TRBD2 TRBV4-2 TGTGCCAGCACCCCCCGATGGGGCGGGAGACACACCGGGGAGCTGTTTTTT CASTPRWGGRHTGELFF
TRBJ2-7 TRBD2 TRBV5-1 TGCGCCAGCAGCTCCCTAGCGGGGGTCTACGAGCAGTACTTC CASSSLAGVYEQYF
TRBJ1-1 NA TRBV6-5 TGTGCCAGCAGCCGACAGGTGGGGAACACTGAAGCTTTCTTT CASSRQVGNTEAFF
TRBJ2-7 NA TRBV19 TGTGCCAGTAGTATTAACAGCGCCTACGAGCAGTACTTC CASSINSAYEQYF
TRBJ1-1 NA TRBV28 TGTGCCAGCTTAGGGGGTCTGTTCACTGAAGCTTTCTTT CASLGGLFTEAFF
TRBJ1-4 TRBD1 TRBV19 TGTGCCAGTAGTCCCCGGACAGGGTCTGGCTTAATGGTTTTT CASSPRTGSGLMVF
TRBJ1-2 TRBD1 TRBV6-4 TGTGCCAGCGGTACCGGGACAGGGAACTATGGCTACACCTTC CASGTGTGNYGYTF
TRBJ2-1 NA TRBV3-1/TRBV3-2 TGTGCCAGCAGCCAAGGCCACTCCTACAATGAGCAGTTCTTC CASSQGHSYNEQFF
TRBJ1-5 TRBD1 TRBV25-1 TGTGCCAGCAGTGATACAGGGGGCGGGAATCAGCCCCAGCATTTT CASSDTGGGNQPQHF
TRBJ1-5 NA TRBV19 TGTGCCAGTAGTCAGAGAGTTGATAGCAATCAGCCCCAGCATTTT CASSQRVDSNQPQHF
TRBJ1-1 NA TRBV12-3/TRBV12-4 TGTGCCAGCAGAGACAGGACTGAAGCTTTCTTT CASRDRTEAFF
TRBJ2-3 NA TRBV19 TGTGCCAGTAACCCCCCTGGAGGGACGCAGTATTTT CASNPPGGTQYF